The present T cell receptor (beta chain) was sequenced within a study of blood T cell repertoires in COVID-19. Libraries were prepared by immunoSEQ multiplex PCR; TCRdb keeps only in-frame clonotypes and omits some of them. The table lists 350,000 or so clones, more than 70% of them singletons. V gave up 2 bases and J gave up 13 bases, with 13 bases separating them. CDR3 length equals 12 residues. The sequence came from a man aged 25-40 years with active or convalescent COVID-19. The chain carries TRBV12-3 or TRBV12-4 and TRBJ2-3; D is uncertain. The specimen sequenced was peripheral blood. CDR3 coding DNA: TGTGCCAGCAGTTTAAGGCGGCCCAAAGAGTATTTT. Its translation is CASSLRRPKEYF.